The 30 T cell receptor beta chains below were found in one sample sequenced in a study of T-cell memory formation after mild COVID-19. TCRdb fed the 5' RACE reads into MiXCR, producing one record per CDR3 protein. The table shows 150,000 or so distinct CDR3 sequences, with under 30% occurring only once. Sequenced: PBMCs or a T cell subset sorted from them (not recorded which). The source of these receptors is an adult woman who had mild COVID-19 (a few samples of this study predate the infection). Cell type and time point are not known.

The chain's CDR3 is CASSPRGPNTEAFF. The CDR3 DNA sequence: TGTGCCAGCAGCCCACGTGGGCCAAACACTGAAGCTTTCTTT. The genes are TRBV9 and TRBJ1-1; D remains ambiguous. V lost 4 bases and J lost 2, with 12 bases in between. The CDR3 is 14 residues long. Germline V gives CDR1 SGDLS, CDR2 YYNGEE. The full variable domain, rest sourced from reference TRBV9 and TRBJ1-1, is DSGVTQTPKHLITATGQRVTLRCSPRSGDLSVYWYQQSLDQGLQFLIQYYNGEERAKGNILERFSAQQFPDLHSELNLSSLELGDSALYFCASSPRGPNTEAFFGQGTRLTVV.

For this clonotype: The germline gene is not matched at one end of the junction; a read error may be the cause. The chain recombines TRBV30 with TRBJ1-5, with D unclear. The CDR3 consists of 13 residues. Per the germline V gene, CDR1 is GTSNPN and CDR2 is SVGIG (reference sequence). CDR3 nucleotide sequence: TGTGCCTGGAACGGGCAGGCGAATGAGCCCCAGAATTTT. This sequence encodes CAWNGQANEPQNF. The variable domain in full, with the rest retrieved from reference TRBV30 and TRBJ1-5, is SQTIHQWPATLVQPVGSPLSLECTVEGTSNPNLYWYRQAAGRGLQLLFYSVGIGQISSEVPQNLSASRPQDRQFILSSKKLLLSDSGFYLCAWNGQANEPQNFGDGTRLSIL.

This clonotype turned up a few times. A much larger clone is a single base away; this may be a read error. The chain combines TRBV5-5 with TRBJ1-1; D call uncertain. Trimming removed 4 bases at V and 0 bases at J, with 7 bases between. Germline CDR1 reads SGHKS; CDR2 reads YYEKEE (reference sequence). The CDR3 runs to 13 residues. The CDR3 here is CASSIRLNTEAFF. CDR3 DNA sequence: TGTGCCAGCAGCATTCGGTTGAACACTGAAGCTTTCTTT.

This chain links TRBV7-9 with TRBJ1-6; unclear D gene. Germline values: CDR1 SEHNR, CDR2 FQNEAQ (reference sequence). The germline V and J ends were trimmed by 1 base and 8 bases, with 9 bases remaining between them. This CDR3 is 14 amino acids long. For the CDR3, the DNA is TGTGCCAGCAGCTTAGTGGGCTGGGATTCACCCCTCCACTTT. This encodes CASSLVGWDSPLHF.

The chain has TRBV6-2 or TRBV6-3 and TRBJ2-1, with D maybe TRBD2 (6 bases). The length of the CDR3 is 14 residues. V shed 5 bases and J shed 6 bases, with 14 bases lying between them. CDR1 is MNHEY, CDR2 SVGEGT, per germline. In DNA form, the CDR3 reads TGTGCCAGCAGTCAAATGCTAGCGAGCAATGAGCAGTTCTTC. It yields the protein CASSQMLASNEQFF.

This clonotype was seen a few times. The V and J genes are TRBV7-9 and TRBJ2-6; 9 bases match TRBD1. The CDR3 is 21 residues long. V shed 5 bases, J shed 0 bases, and the junction held 17 bases outside the gene matches. The V gene's germline CDR1 is SEHNR and CDR2 FQNEAQ (reference sequence). CDR3: CASSPQGTGRNNGSGANVLTF. CDR3 in DNA: TGTGCCAGCAGCCCCCAGGGGACAGGGAGAAATAATGGCTCTGGGGCCAACGTCCTGACTTTC.

The V and J genes are TRBV4-1 and TRBJ1-5; TRBD1 might be the D (6 bases). Trimming removed 1 base from V and 2 bases from J, with 12 bases in between. The CDR3 runs to 16 residues. Germline CDR1 reads MGHRA; CDR2 reads YSYEKL. CDR3 bases: TGCGCCAGCAGCCAAGGAGGGGGGCTGGGCAATCAGCCCCAGCATTTT. Amino acids: CASSQGGGLGNQPQHF.

The chain has TRBV3-1 and TRBJ1-1; D gene ambiguous. This CDR3 has 15 amino acids. CDR1 is LGHDT, CDR2 YNNKEL, per germline (reference sequence). The V end was cut by 1 base, the J end by 1 base, with 10 bases between. The CDR3, as DNA: TGTGCCAGCAGCCAAGGATTGTCTGGGAACACTGAAGCTTTCTTT. Its protein product is CASSQGLSGNTEAFF.

V gene TRBV7-9 combines with J gene TRBJ2-1; 14 positions match TRBD2. V trimming: 2 bases; J trimming: 0 bases; junction bases outside the gene matches: 9. CDR1 and CDR2 (germline): SEHNR, FQNEAQ (reference sequence). The CDR3 extends over 20 amino acids. CDR3 residues: CASSLWGTSGSWSSYNEQFF. CDR3 bases: TGTGCCAGCAGCTTATGGGGGACTAGCGGGAGTTGGAGCTCCTACAATGAGCAGTTCTTC.

This clonotype was found a few times. The CDR3: CASGDGSNQPQHF. The DNA of the CDR3 is TGTGCCAGCGGGGACGGAAGCAATCAGCCCCAGCATTTT. V is TRBV27 and J is TRBJ1-5; TRBD1 might be the D (5 bases). The germline CDR1 and CDR2 sequences are MNHEY and SMNVEV (reference sequence). CDR3 length: 13 amino acids. V lost 8 bases and J 1 base, leaving 9 bases between the germline ends.

The rearrangement uses TRBV5-6 and TRBJ2-7, with 9 bases fitting TRBD2. Trimming cost V 2 bases and J 7 bases; bases outside gene matches: 1. The germline CDR1 and CDR2 sequences are SGHDT and YYEEEE. The CDR3 is 12 amino acids. The CDR3 DNA sequence: TGTGCCAGCAGCTTTCTAGCGGGGGAGCAGTACTTC. Residues: CASSFLAGEQYF.

V is TRBV7-3 and J is TRBJ2-3, with TRBD2 matching 7 bases. Trimming took 5 bases from V and 1 from J; bases not matched to a gene: 3. The CDR3 length is 14 residues. Germline assignment: CDR1 SGHTA and CDR2 FQGTGA. The CDR3, as DNA: TGTGCCAGCAGCCTCACTAGCGGCACAGATACGCAGTATTTT. It yields the protein CASSLTSGTDTQYF.

This clonotype was seen a handful of times. The gene calls are TRBV6-5 and TRBJ1-1; perhaps TRBD1 as D (6 bases). Trimming cost V 2 bases and J 1 base, with 17 bases left between them. The CDR3 contains 17 residues. CDR1 is MNHEY, CDR2 SVGAGI, per germline. CDR3 sequence reads: CASSYQGQIGTNTEAFF. The CDR3 DNA reads TGTGCCAGCAGTTACCAAGGACAGATCGGGACGAACACTGAAGCTTTCTTT.

This clonotype has more than one count but fewer than ten. J is TRBJ1-1 and V is TRBV20-1; no firm D call. CDR3 size: 13 residues. V lost 0 bases and J lost 6, with 11 bases in between. Germline loops: CDR1 DFQATT, CDR2 SNEGSKA (reference sequence). The CDR3 coding sequence is TGCAGTGCTAGAGAGTGGGAGGGCCCTGAAGCTTTCTTT. Protein sequence: CSAREWEGPEAFF.

The chain couples TRBV6-6 to TRBJ1-4, with D possibly matching TRBD1 (5 bases). Per the germline V gene, CDR1 is MNHNY and CDR2 is SVGAGI (reference sequence). V gave up 8 bases and J gave up 8 bases, with 15 bases separating them. This CDR3 comprises 13 residues. The CDR3 coding sequence is TGTGCCAGCCGACACGTCCGGGGCGAAAAACTGTTTTTT. Its protein is CASRHVRGEKLFF.

This clonotype was found once. The V gene is TRBV24-1, the J gene TRBJ2-3; 11 bases match TRBD1. The V and J ends lost 10 bases and 5 bases, in that order; junction bases with no gene match: 10. CDR1 and CDR2 (germline): KGHDR, SFDVKD. This CDR3 region has 15 residues. The CDR3 nucleotides read TGTGCCACAAGAGACGGACAGGGGGCACAAGATACGCAGTATTTT. Amino acids: CATRDGQGAQDTQYF.

The chain employs TRBV27 and TRBJ2-5, with D uncertain. CDR1 is MNHEY and CDR2 is SMNVEV in the germline V gene (reference sequence). The CDR3 runs 14 residues. Trimming shortened V by 3 bases and J by 0 bases, and 8 bases separated the two germline ends. CDR3: CASSLFTNQETQYF. DNA for the CDR3: TGTGCCAGCAGTTTGTTCACAAACCAAGAGACCCAGTACTTC.

The chain carries TRBV9 and TRBJ1-1, with D tentatively TRBD1 (5 bases). V was shortened by 3 bases and J by 4 bases, with 13 bases between the two germline ends. This CDR3 comprises 14 residues. From germline, CDR1 is SGDLS and CDR2 YYNGEE. The CDR3 loop is CASSASGRRTEAFF. In DNA form, the CDR3 reads TGTGCCAGCAGCGCCTCAGGGCGACGCACTGAAGCTTTCTTT.

The chain links TRBV7-9 to TRBJ2-1; 7 bases map to TRBD2. Germline assignment: CDR1 SEHNR and CDR2 FQNEAQ (reference sequence). Trimming took 0 bases from V and 4 from J; bases not matched to a gene: 9. The CDR3 loop spans 17 amino acids. Written as DNA, the CDR3 is TGTGCCAGCAGCTTAGCGGGCGGGAGTCATTCGTACAATGAGCAGTTCTTC. It specifies CASSLAGGSHSYNEQFF.

This clonotype turned up a few times. The chain joins TRBV24-1 to TRBJ2-4; weak D call: TRBD2 (6 bases). There are 14 residues in the CDR3. Trimming removed 5 bases from V and 8 bases from J, with 15 bases in between. The V gene's germline CDR1 is KGHDR and CDR2 SFDVKD. The CDR3: CATSGDPGDDIQYF. The CDR3 DNA is TGTGCCACCAGTGGAGATCCGGGGGATGACATTCAGTACTTC.

This clonotype occurred a few times. In nucleotides, the CDR3 is TGCAGTGCTAGCCTGGACACTGAAGCTTTCTTT. Protein sequence: CSASLDTEAFF. The chain employs TRBV20-1 and TRBJ1-1; no clear D. Trimming removed 3 bases from V and 3 bases from J, with 5 bases in between. This CDR3 comprises 11 residues. CDR1 is DFQATT, CDR2 SNEGSKA, per germline (reference sequence).

The rearrangement links TRBV12-3 or TRBV12-4 to TRBJ1-2, with 7 bases matching TRBD1. The CDR3 is 13 amino acids. V lost 6 bases, J lost 4 bases, and 5 bases stayed unmatched. The DNA of the CDR3 is TGTGCCAGCAGCGTGGGACAGTCCTATGGCTACACCTTC. Its protein product is CASSVGQSYGYTF.

This clonotype occurred a few times. V is TRBV19 and J is TRBJ1-5, with no clear D. The CDR3 is 15 residues long. Germline lookup yields CDR1 LNHDA and CDR2 SQIVND (reference sequence). The V end was cut by 1 base, the J end by 2 bases, with 9 bases between. The CDR3 is CASSIVGNGNQPQHF. CDR3 DNA sequence: TGTGCCAGTAGTATAGTCGGGAATGGCAATCAGCCCCAGCATTTT.

The V gene is TRBV6-5, the J gene TRBJ1-1; D unresolved. Germline CDR1 is MNHEY and CDR2 is SVGAGI. The CDR3 covers 11 residues. V was shortened by 8 bases and J by 3 bases, with 7 bases between the two germline ends. This CDR3 is CASQVDTEAFF. The CDR3 DNA follows: TGTGCCAGCCAGGTCGACACTGAAGCTTTCTTT.

This clonotype was observed a handful of times. The V and J genes are TRBV27 and TRBJ2-6; D remains ambiguous. Trimming stripped 5 bases from V and 0 bases from J, with 11 bases between. This CDR3 is 16 amino acids long. Germline assignment: CDR1 MNHEY and CDR2 SMNVEV (reference sequence). The CDR3 loop reads CASSALKASGANVLTF. The CDR3 DNA sequence: TGTGCCAGCAGTGCCCTAAAAGCCTCTGGGGCCAACGTCCTGACTTTC. Based on the CDR3 plus reference TRBV27 and TRBJ2-6, the full variable domain is EAQVTQNPRYLITVTGKKLTVTCSQNMNHEYMSWYRQDPGLGLRQIYYSMNVEVTDKGDVPEGYKVSRKEKRNFPLILESPSPNQTSLYFCASSALKASGANVLTFGAGSRLTVL.

This clonotype came up a few times. The chain is built from TRBV11-1 and TRBJ2-3, with 7 bases lining up with TRBD2. The length of the CDR3 is 14 residues. Trimming at V came to 5 bases and at J to 9 bases, leaving 11 bases not matched to a gene. Germline assignment: CDR1 SGHAT and CDR2 FQDESV (reference sequence). The CDR3 spells CASSARGEKDTQYF. The DNA for the CDR3 is TGTGCCAGCAGCGCCCGGGGGGAGAAGGACACGCAGTATTTT.

This sequence joins TRBV27 and TRBJ2-1; D is possibly TRBD2 (6 bases). Deletions cut 6 bases from V and 10 bases from J, with 13 bases between. In germline, CDR1 is MNHEY, CDR2 SMNVEV (reference sequence). The CDR3 extends over 12 amino acids. CDR3 DNA: TGTGCCAGCAGCATCCCGGGGAGGGAGCAGTTCTTC. It codes for CASSIPGREQFF.

V and J are TRBV20-1 and TRBJ1-6; the D is unclear. Trimming pared 4 bases from V and 3 bases from J, leaving 13 bases between. Germline V gene sequence: CDR1 DFQATT, CDR2 SNEGSKA (reference sequence). The CDR3 covers 15 residues. The CDR3 DNA is TGCAGTGCTACCCGGGCGGACTACTATAATTCACCCCTCCACTTT. Translation gives CSATRADYYNSPLHF.

V is TRBV4-1 and J is TRBJ2-7, with TRBD2 identical over 7 bases. Trimming removed 0 bases from V and 7 bases from J; junction bases left unmatched: 12. The V gene's germline CDR1 is MGHRA and CDR2 YSYEKL. This CDR3 spans 16 amino acids. The CDR3 reads CASSQERGTPLVEQYF. CDR3 sequence (DNA): TGCGCCAGCAGCCAAGAGCGGGGGACCCCGCTTGTGGAGCAGTACTTC.

As DNA, the CDR3 is TGTGCCATCAGTGAGTACAGGGAGAACACTGAAGCTTTCTTT. This gives the protein CAISEYRENTEAFF. The chain recombines TRBV10-3 with TRBJ1-1, with D perhaps TRBD1 (6 bases). The CDR3 is 14 amino acids. Germline CDR1 reads ENHRY; CDR2 reads SYGVKD. Trimming left V 1 base short and J 1 base short, with 7 bases between.